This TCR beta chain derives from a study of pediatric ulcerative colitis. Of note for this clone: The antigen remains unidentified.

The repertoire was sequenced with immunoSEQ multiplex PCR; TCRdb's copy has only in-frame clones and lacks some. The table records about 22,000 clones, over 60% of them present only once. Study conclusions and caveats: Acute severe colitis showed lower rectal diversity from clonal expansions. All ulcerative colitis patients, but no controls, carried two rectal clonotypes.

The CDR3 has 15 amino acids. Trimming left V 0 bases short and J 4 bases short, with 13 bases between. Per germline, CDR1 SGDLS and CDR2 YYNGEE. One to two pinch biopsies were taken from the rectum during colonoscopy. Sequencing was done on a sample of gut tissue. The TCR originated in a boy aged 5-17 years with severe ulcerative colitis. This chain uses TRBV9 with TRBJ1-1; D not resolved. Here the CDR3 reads CASSVGVGMTTEAFF. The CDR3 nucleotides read TGTGCCAGCAGCGTAGGGGTGGGTATGACCACTGAAGCTTTCTTT.